The clone carrying this T cell receptor (beta chain) was recorded many times. Antigen: not known. Addition of a universal primer site occurred through template switching, and cDNA carried unique molecular identifiers. A single record per CDR3 protein comes from TCRdb applying MiXCR to the 5' RACE reads. This repertoire shows some 600,000 distinct CDR3 sequences, under 8.5% found once; its top ten account for approximately 1.5%. The data stem from a study of identical twins. Study outcomes and limitations: Abundant beta clonotypes from cord blood had fewer insertions, unlike memory repertoires, which showed none.

In every case, the donor was a healthy Caucasian. The CDR3 has 15 amino acids. V was clipped by 5 bases and J by 2 bases, with 16 bases between them. The data also belong to a second study, concerning yellow fever vaccine responses in identical twins.

V and J are TRBV12-3 or TRBV12-4 and TRBJ2-7; TRBD2 is a possible D gene (6 bases). Input material: PBMCs. The clonotype was recovered from a woman aged 18-29 years in good health. As DNA, the CDR3 is TGTGCCAGCAGTCAGGTTATTGGAGGGCCCTACGAGCAGTACTTC. Translation: CASSQVIGGPYEQYF.